This T cell receptor beta chain was sequenced during a study of T cells expressing NK-cell markers. Study as a whole: Beta-chain profiling covered CD3+CD56+NKG2C+, CD3+CD56+NKG2C- and CD3+CD56-NKG2C+ sorted subsets.

TCRdb reanalyzed the 5' RACE reads, giving one entry per CDR3 protein sequence and no DNA. The sample has 160,000 or so distinct CDR3 sequences. The germline V gene encodes CDR1 GTSNPN and CDR2 SVGIG (reference sequence). The CDR3 consists of 13 residues. Sequenced: blood T cells: a sorted CD56 or NKG2C T cell subset, CD4+ or CD8+ T cells, or bulk PBMC T cells (not recorded which). The origin of this receptor is a woman between 18 and 70 years old in good health. The chain is built from TRBV30 and TRBJ2-5. The CDR3 sequence: CAWSVGYQETQYF.